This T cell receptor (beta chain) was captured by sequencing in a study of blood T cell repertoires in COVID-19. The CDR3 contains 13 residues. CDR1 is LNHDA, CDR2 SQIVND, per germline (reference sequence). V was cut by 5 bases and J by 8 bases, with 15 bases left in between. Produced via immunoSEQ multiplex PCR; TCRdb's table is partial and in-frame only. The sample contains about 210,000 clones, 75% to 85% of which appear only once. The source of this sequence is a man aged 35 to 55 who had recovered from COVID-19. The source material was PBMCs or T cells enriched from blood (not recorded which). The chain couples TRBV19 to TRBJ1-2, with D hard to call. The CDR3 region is CASSSPRVQGYTF. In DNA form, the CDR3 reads TGTGCCAGTAGTTCGCCGAGGGTGCAGGGCTACACCTTC.